These T cell receptor beta chains were read from a single sample in a study of T cell changes during pregnancy in multiple sclerosis. Profiled with immunoSEQ multiplex PCR; TCRdb holds only in-frame clones, not every one. The sample holds some 73,000 clones; 85% to 95% are singletons and the top ten take less than 3%. The source material was peripheral blood, sampled in the third trimester of pregnancy. The receptors were gathered from a female donor in good health, enrolled as a control in a pregnancy study. Both conserved end residues are trimmed from each CDR3. Fields, in order: D gene, V gene, CDR3 protein. The D gene is left open where the match is weak.

>TRBD1|TRBV29-1
SVSGGMDTGELF
>.|TRBV6-1
ASSEDQRAEETQY
>.|TRBV27
ASSFGEMNTEAF
>.|TRBV28
ASSLAGKSTDTQY
>.|TRBV6-5
ASSYLGPWSTDTQY
>.|TRBV28
ASSLFGQIYEQY
>TRBD2|TRBV6-4
ASSERGDGYNEQF
>.|TRBV4-2
ASSRDTPEAF
>.|TRBV6-5
ASSYGGSRGYT
>.|TRBV5-4
ASSFSGVYEQY
>.|TRBV10-2
ASSESRVAGTIY
>.|TRBV6-5
ASSYLPGNYGYT
>TRBD1|TRBV27
ASSPPGQRLGPGYT
>.|TRBV7-2
ASSLLSLRSEQY
>.|TRBV7-2
ASSGTTSAYNEQF
>TRBD1|TRBV23-1
ASSRGGQDAEFNQPQH
>.|TRBV21-1
ASSKALGQGAWCWETQY